This T cell receptor (beta chain) is drawn from a study of graft-versus-host responses after intestinal transplantation. Turning to the study itself: In this cohort, recipients had multivisceral, liver-intestinal, or isolated intestinal transplants. Whole-study results and caveats: In recipient marrow, GvH clones were found, and some appeared first in ileum or blood.

As to this clone: The antigen is undetermined.

This CDR3 is built from 15 residues. Trimming took off 4 bases at V and 2 bases at J, with 14 bases between the two ends. Germline V lookup: CDR1 MGHRA, CDR2 YSYEKL. Only in-frame clones appear in the TCRdb table, and some are missing; sequencing was by immunoSEQ multiplex PCR. This sample yields about 90,000 clones, of which about 91% are seen a single time; 0.5% belongs to the top ten. The source material was unstimulated CD8+ T cells sorted from spleen or lymph node cells, sampled before intestinal transplant. The chain has TRBV4-1 and TRBJ1-2; D perhaps matches TRBD1 (5 bases). This receptor was taken from a human donor who received an intestinal transplant. The CDR3 loop is CASSPLVQANYGYTF. DNA of the CDR3: TGCGCCAGCAGCCCCCTAGTACAGGCGAACTATGGCTACACCTTC.